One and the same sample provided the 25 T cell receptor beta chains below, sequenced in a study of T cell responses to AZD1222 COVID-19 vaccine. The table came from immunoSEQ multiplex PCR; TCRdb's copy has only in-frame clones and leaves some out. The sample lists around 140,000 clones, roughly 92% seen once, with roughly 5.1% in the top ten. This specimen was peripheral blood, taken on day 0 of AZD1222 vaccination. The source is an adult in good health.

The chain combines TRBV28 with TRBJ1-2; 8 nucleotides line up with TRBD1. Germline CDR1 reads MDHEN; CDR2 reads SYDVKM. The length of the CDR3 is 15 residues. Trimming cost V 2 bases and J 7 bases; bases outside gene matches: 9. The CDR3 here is CASSLDRGRTGGYTF. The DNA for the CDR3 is TGTGCCAGCAGTTTAGACAGGGGCCGAACCGGTGGCTACACCTTC.

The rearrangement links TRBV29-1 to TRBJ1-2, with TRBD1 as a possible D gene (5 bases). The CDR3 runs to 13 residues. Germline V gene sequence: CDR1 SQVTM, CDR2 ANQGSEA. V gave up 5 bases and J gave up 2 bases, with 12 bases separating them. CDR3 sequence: CSVTGTDNYGYTF. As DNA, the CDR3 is TGCAGCGTTACCGGGACCGACAACTATGGCTACACCTTC.

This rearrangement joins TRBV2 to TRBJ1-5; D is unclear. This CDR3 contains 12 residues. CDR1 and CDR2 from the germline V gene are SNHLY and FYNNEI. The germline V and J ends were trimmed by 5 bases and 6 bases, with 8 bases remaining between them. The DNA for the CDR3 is TGTGCCAGCAGTCGGGTAACTCAGCCCCAGCATTTT. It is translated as CASSRVTQPQHF.

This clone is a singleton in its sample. The CDR3 DNA reads TGTGCCAGCAGTTACGGGGCGGTCGGGTATGGCTACACCTTC. Amino acid sequence: CASSYGAVGYGYTF. The chain links TRBV6-5 to TRBJ1-2, with TRBD1 as a possible D gene (5 bases). The V gene lost 2 bases and the J gene lost 5 bases, with 12 bases spanning the gap. Germline CDR1 MNHEY, CDR2 SVGAGI. This CDR3 spans 14 amino acids.

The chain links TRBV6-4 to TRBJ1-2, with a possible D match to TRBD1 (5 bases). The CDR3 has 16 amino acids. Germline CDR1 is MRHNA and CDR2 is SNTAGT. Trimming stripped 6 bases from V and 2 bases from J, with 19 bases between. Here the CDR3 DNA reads TGTGCCAGCAGCGGCTTCGACAGCCGAAGGAACTATGGCTACACCTTC. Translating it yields CASSGFDSRRNYGYTF.

The CDR3 region has the DNA TGTGCCAGCAGTTTACTCCAATTCCACGAGCAGTACTTC. Protein sequence: CASSLLQFHEQYF. V and J are TRBV28 and TRBJ2-7; D is unclear. CDR3 length: 13 amino acids. V dropped 2 bases and J dropped 5 bases, with 10 bases sitting between them. The germline gives CDR1 MDHEN, CDR2 SYDVKM.

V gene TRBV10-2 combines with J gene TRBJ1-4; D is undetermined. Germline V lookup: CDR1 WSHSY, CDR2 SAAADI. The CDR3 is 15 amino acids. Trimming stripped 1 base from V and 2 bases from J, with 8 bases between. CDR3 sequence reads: CASSEWGVTNEKLFF. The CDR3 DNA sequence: TGCGCCAGCAGTGAGTGGGGTGTGACTAATGAAAAACTGTTTTTT.

CDR3 amino acids: CASSPGLAGGPTDTQYF. The CDR3 coding sequence is TGTGCCAGCAGCCCGGGACTAGCGGGGGGGCCCACAGATACGCAGTATTTT. The J gene is TRBJ2-3, the V gene TRBV5-8, with 16 bases aligning to TRBD2. Unmatched junction bases numbered 4, after V lost 4 bases and J lost 2 bases. The CDR3 contains 17 residues. Germline V gene lookup returns CDR1 SGHTS and CDR2 YDEGEE.

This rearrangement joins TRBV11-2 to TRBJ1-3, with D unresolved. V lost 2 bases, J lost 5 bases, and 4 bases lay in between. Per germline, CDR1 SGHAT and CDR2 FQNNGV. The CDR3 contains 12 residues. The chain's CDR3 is CASSLLRNTIYF. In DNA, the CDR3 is TGTGCCAGCAGCTTACTTCGAAACACCATATATTTT. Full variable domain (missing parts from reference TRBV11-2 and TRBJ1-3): EAGVAQSPRYKIIEKRQSVAFWCNPISGHATLYWYQQILGQGPKLLIQFQNNGVVDDSQLPKDRFSAERLKGVDSTLKIQPAKLEDSAVYLCASSLLRNTIYFGEGSWLTVV.

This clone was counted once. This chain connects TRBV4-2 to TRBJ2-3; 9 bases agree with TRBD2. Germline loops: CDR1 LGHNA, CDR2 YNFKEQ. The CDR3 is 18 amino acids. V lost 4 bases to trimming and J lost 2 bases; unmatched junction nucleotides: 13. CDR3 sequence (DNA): TGTGCCAGCAGCCGCCGACTGAGCGGGGGGCCGAACACAGATACGCAGTATTTT. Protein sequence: CASSRRLSGGPNTDTQYF.

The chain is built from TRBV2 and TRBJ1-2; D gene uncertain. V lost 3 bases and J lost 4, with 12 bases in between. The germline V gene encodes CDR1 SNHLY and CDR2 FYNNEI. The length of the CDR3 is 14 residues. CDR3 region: CASSEGLPGYGYTF. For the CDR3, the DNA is TGTGCCAGCAGTGAGGGCTTACCCGGCTATGGCTACACCTTC.

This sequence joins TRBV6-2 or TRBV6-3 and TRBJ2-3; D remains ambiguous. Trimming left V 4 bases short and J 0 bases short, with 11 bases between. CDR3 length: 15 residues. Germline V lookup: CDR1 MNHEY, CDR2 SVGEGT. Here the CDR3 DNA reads TGTGCCAGCAGTTCCTTCCATACCAGCACAGATACGCAGTATTTT. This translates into CASSSFHTSTDTQYF.

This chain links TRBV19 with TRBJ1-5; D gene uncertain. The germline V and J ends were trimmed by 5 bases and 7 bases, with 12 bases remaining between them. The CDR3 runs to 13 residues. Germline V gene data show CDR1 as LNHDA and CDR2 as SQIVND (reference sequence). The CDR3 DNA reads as TGTGCCAGTAGTGCGCAGCAGCAACAGCCCCAGCATTTT. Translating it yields CASSAQQQQPQHF.

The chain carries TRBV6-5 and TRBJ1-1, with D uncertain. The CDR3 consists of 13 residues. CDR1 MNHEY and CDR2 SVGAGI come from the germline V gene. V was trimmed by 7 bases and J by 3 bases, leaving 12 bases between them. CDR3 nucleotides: TGTGCCAGCAAAAGGGAAATGGACACTGAAGCTTTCTTT. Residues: CASKREMDTEAFF.

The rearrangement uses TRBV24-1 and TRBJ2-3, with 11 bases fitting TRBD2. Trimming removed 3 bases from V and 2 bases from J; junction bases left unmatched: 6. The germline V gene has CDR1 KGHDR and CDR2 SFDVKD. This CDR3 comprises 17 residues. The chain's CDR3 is CATSDLASGGITDTQYF. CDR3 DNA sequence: TGTGCCACCAGTGATCTTGCTAGCGGGGGGATCACAGATACGCAGTATTTT.

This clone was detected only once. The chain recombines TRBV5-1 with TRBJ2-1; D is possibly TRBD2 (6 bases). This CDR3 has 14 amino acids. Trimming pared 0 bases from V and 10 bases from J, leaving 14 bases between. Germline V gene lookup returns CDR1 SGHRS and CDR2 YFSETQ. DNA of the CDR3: TGCGCCAGCAGCTTGGCGGGGAGTAGCGGCGAGCAGTTCTTC. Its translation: CASSLAGSSGEQFF.

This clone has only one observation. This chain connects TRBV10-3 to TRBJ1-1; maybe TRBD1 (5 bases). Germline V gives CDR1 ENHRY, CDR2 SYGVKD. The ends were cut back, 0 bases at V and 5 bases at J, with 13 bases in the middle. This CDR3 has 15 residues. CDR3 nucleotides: TGTGCCATCAGTGAGTCACAGGTCCCGAGGACTGAAGCTTTCTTT. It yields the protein CAISESQVPRTEAFF.

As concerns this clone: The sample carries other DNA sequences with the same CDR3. The CDR3, as DNA: TGTGCCAGTAGTATCGAGGGATCCTACGAGCAGTACTTC. It is translated as CASSIEGSYEQYF. The chain couples TRBV19 to TRBJ2-7; D may be TRBD2 (5 bases). CDR3 length: 13 amino acids. Trimming removed 3 bases at V and 1 base at J, with 7 bases between. The germline gives CDR1 LNHDA, CDR2 SQIVND (reference sequence).

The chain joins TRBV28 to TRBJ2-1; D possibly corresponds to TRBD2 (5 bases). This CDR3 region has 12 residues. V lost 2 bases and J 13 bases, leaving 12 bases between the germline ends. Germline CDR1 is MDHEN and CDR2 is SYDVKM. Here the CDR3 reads CASSLGESLQFF. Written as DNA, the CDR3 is TGTGCCAGCAGTTTAGGGGAGTCCCTACAGTTCTTC.

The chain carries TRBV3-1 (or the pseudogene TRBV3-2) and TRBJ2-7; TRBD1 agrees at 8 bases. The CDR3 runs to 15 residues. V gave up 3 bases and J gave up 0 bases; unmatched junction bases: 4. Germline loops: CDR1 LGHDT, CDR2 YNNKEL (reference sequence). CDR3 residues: CASSQWTGSSYEQYF. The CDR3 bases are TGTGCCAGCAGCCAGTGGACAGGGAGCTCCTACGAGCAGTACTTC.

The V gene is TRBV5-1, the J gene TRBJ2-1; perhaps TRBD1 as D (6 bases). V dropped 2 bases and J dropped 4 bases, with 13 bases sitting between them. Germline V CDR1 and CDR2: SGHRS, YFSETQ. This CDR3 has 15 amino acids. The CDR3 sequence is CASSLGGQLYNEQFF. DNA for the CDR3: TGCGCCAGCAGCTTAGGGGGTCAACTTTACAATGAGCAGTTCTTC. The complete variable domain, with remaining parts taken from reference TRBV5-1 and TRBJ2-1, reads KAGVTQTPRYLIKTRGQQVTLSCSPISGHRSVSWYQQTPGQGLQFLFEYFSETQRNKGNFPGRFSGRQFSNSRSEMNVSTLELGDSALYLCASSLGGQLYNEQFFGPGTRLTVL.

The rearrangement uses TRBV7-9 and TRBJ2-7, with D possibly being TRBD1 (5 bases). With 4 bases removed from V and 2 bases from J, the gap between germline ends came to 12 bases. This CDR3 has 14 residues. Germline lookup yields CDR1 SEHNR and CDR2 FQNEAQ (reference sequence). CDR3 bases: TGTGCCAGCAGCTCCGCAGGGTTAACCTACGAGCAGTACTTC. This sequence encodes CASSSAGLTYEQYF.

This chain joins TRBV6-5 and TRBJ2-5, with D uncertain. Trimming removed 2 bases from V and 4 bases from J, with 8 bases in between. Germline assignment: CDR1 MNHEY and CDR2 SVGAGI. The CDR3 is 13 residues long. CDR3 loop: CASSYNRRETQYF. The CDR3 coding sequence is TGTGCCAGCAGTTACAATCGTAGAGAGACCCAGTACTTC.

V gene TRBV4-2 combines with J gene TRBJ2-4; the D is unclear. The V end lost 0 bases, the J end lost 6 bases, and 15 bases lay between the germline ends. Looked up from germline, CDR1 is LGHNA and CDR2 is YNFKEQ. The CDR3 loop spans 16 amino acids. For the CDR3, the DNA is TGTGCCAGCAGCCAAGATGGGCTCGGTATCTTAAACATTCAGTACTTC. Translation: CASSQDGLGILNIQYF.

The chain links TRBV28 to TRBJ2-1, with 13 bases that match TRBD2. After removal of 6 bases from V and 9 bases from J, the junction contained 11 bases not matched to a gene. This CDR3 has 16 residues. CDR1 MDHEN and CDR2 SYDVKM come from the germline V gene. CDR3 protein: CASSERTSGSWGEQFF. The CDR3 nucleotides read TGTGCCAGCAGCGAAAGGACTAGCGGGAGCTGGGGTGAGCAGTTCTTC.